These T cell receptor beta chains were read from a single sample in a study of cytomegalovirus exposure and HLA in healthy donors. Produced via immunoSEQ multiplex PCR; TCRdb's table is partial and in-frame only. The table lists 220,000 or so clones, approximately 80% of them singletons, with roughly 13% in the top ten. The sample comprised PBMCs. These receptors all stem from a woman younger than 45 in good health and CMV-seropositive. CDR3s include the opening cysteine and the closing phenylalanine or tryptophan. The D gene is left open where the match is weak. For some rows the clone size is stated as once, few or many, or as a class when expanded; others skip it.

CASRTGTSDYGYTF | TGTGCCAGTAGGACCGGGACGTCAGACTATGGCTACACCTTC | TRBV19 | - | - | TRBJ1-2
CASSLEANTEAFF | TGTGCCAGCAGCTTAGAGGCGAACACTGAAGCTTTCTTT | TRBV5-4 | - | - | TRBJ1-1
CASSFHPPPGGDTGELFF | TGTGCCAGCAGCTTTCACCCCCCGCCAGGGGGGGACACCGGGGAGCTGTTTTTT | TRBV7-6 | - | - | TRBJ2-2
CASTGQGANYGYTF | TGTGCCAGCACCGGACAGGGAGCTAACTATGGCTACACCTTC | TRBV2 | TRBD1 | - | TRBJ1-2
CASSFRRGWGTDTQYF | TGTGCCAGCAGCTTTCGCAGGGGCTGGGGCACAGATACGCAGTATTTT | TRBV14 | - | - | TRBJ2-3
CASSTADRNPTF | TGTGCCAGCAGTACCGCGGACAGGAACCCAACCTTC | TRBV6-5 | TRBD1 | - | TRBJ1-2
CASSGRDRESYEQYF | TGTGCCAGCAGTGGCCGGGACAGGGAATCCTACGAGCAGTACTTC | TRBV6-1 | TRBD1 | - | TRBJ2-7
CASSADRGLGNTIYF | TGTGCCAGCAGTGCGGACAGGGGGCTTGGAAACACCATATATTTT | TRBV6-1 | TRBD1 | once | TRBJ1-3
CASSSGYEQFF | TGTGCCAGCAGTTCGGGATATGAGCAGTTCTTC | TRBV6-5 | - | once | TRBJ2-1
CASSLVGTGPYEQYF | TGTGCCAGCAGTTTGGTCGGGACTGGGCCTTACGAGCAGTACTTC | TRBV6-5 | - | - | TRBJ2-7
CAWRTSGNSYEQYF | TGTGCCTGGCGGACTAGCGGAAACTCCTACGAGCAGTACTTC | TRBV30 | TRBD2 | - | TRBJ2-7
CASSLAFDYGYTF | TGTGCCAGCAGCTTAGCCTTTGACTATGGCTACACCTTC | TRBV11-2 | - | - | TRBJ1-2
CASSGGANYGYTF | TGTGCCAGCAGTGGAGGAGCTAACTATGGCTACACCTTC | TRBV2 | - | - | TRBJ1-2
CASSLETAGGNEQFF | TGCGCCAGCAGCTTGGAGACGGCGGGAGGGAATGAGCAGTTCTTC | TRBV5-1 | TRBD2 | - | TRBJ2-1
CASSLLAGTRYEQYF | TGTGCCAGCAGCCTGCTAGCCGGGACTAGATACGAGCAGTACTTC | TRBV11-2 | TRBD2 | - | TRBJ2-7
CASSYWGENTEAFF | TGTGCCAGCAGTTACTGGGGGGAGAACACTGAAGCTTTCTTT | TRBV6-5 | - | - | TRBJ1-1
CASTSLRGQGIVGYTF | TGTGCCAGCACCTCTCTAAGGGGACAGGGCATAGTTGGCTACACCTTC | TRBV28 | TRBD1 | - | TRBJ1-2
CASSPGQGAYEQYF | TGCGCCAGCAGCCCCGGACAGGGTGCATACGAGCAGTACTTC | TRBV5-1 | TRBD1 | - | TRBJ2-7
CASSPGLLYEQYF | TGTGCCAGCAGCCCCGGGCTGCTCTACGAGCAGTACTTC | TRBV6-5 | - | - | TRBJ2-7
CASSRDESNQPQHF | TGTGCCAGCAGCAGAGACGAGAGCAATCAGCCCCAGCATTTT | TRBV6-6 | - | - | TRBJ1-5
CASSQAGGSYNEQFF | TGTGCCAGCAGTCAAGCGGGAGGCTCCTACAATGAGCAGTTCTTC | TRBV6-1 | TRBD2 | - | TRBJ2-1
CASSPGGGYGYTF | TGCGCCAGCAGCCCCGGAGGGGGCTATGGCTACACCTTC | TRBV4-3 | - | - | TRBJ1-2